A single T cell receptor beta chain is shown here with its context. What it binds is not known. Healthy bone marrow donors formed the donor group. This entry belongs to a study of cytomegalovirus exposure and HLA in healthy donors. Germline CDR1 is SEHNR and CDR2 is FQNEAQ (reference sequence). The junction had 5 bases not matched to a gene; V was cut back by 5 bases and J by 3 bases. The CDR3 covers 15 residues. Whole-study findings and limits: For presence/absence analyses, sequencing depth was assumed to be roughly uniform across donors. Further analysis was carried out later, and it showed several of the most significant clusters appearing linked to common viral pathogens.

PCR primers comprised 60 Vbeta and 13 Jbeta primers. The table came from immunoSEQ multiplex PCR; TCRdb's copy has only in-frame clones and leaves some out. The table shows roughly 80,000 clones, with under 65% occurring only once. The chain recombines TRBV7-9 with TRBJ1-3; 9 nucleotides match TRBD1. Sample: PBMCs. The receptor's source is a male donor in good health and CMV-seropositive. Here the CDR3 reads CASSPGQGFGNTIYF. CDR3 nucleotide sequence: TGTGCCAGCAGCCCGGGACAGGGTTTTGGAAACACCATATATTTT.